This T cell receptor beta chain was observed in a study of Ad26.COV2.S vaccination and SARS-CoV-2 variants. In the study overall: Trial arm assignment for the donor was COV1001 Ad26.COV2.S. Doses of Ad26.COV2.S were injected into muscle once or twice, 56 days apart.

About this clone itself: Its cognate antigen is unknown.

Method: immunoSEQ multiplex PCR; TCRdb's copy keeps in-frame clones and lacks some. The sample includes approximately 400,000 clones, approximately 81% of them seen just once. Germline-derived CDR1 and CDR2 are SGHTA and FQGNSA. Trimming shortened V by 5 bases and J by 3 bases, and 10 bases separated the two germline ends. The CDR3 sequence is 13 residues long. Study findings and constraints: Analyses that measured TCR breadth and depth may have underestimated total T cell responses. Post-vaccination breadth of spike-specific CD8+ and CD4+ T cell responses was reportedly substantial.

Treatment specified: about 20 received Ad26.COV2.S at low or high dose, single or two shots; about 5 received placebo; per-sample allocation not given. Sampling was performed 63 days after the first vaccine or placebo injection. The specimen comprised peripheral blood, sampled in a trial of Ad26.COV2.S vaccine versus placebo. The TCR was taken from a person between 18 and 60 years old who received the Ad26.COV2.S COVID-19 vaccine or a placebo. The V call is TRBV7-2, the J call TRBJ1-2; D remains ambiguous. CDR3 amino acids: CASSQYWDYGYTF. DNA of the CDR3: TGTGCCAGCAGCCAATACTGGGACTATGGCTACACCTTC.